This note documents a single T cell receptor (beta chain) sequence. Its target is not known. The V gene lost 5 bases and the J gene lost 2 bases, with 12 bases spanning the gap. The CDR3 extends over 14 amino acids. Germline CDR1 and CDR2: LNHDA and SQIVND (reference sequence). This sample is part of a study of T cell responses to AZD1222 COVID-19 vaccine. Study outcomes and limitations: Clonal diversity was possibly underestimated; the donors were predominantly white British and more often female. Repertoire collection took place solely once the T cell response had peaked.

Clones were read by immunoSEQ multiplex PCR, and TCRdb kept only the in-frame ones, dropping some. This table has fewer than 100,000 clones, 87% appearing once. Second-dose intervals of approximately 4 or approximately 12 weeks were pooled. This TCR was recovered from an adult who received the AZD1222 COVID-19 vaccine. The chain employs TRBV19 and TRBJ1-1, with D tentatively TRBD1 (5 bases). This sample comprised peripheral blood, obtained 28 days after the second AZD1222 dose. Written as DNA, the CDR3 is TGTGCCAGTAGTTTTCAGGGCTCCAACACTGAAGCTTTCTTT. It codes for CASSFQGSNTEAFF. The whole variable domain, filled in from reference TRBV19 and TRBJ1-1, reads DGGITQSPKYLFRKEGQNVTLSCEQNLNHDAMYWYRQDPGQGLRLIYYSQIVNDFQKGDIAEGYSVSREKKESFPLTVTSAQKNPTAFYLCASSFQGSNTEAFFGQGTRLTVV.